Presented here are 25 T cell receptor beta chains from one specimen sequenced in a study of T-cell memory formation after mild COVID-19. TCRdb itself ran the 5' RACE reads through MiXCR, one entry per CDR3 protein. The repertoire holds some 280,000 distinct CDR3 sequences, 15% to 20% seen once, with approximately 23% in the top ten. Specimen: PBMCs or a T cell subset sorted from them (not recorded which). These receptors all stem from a young man who had mild COVID-19 (a few samples of this study predate the infection). Cell type and time point are not known.

The sample holds a few counts of this clonotype. The gene calls are TRBV4-3 and TRBJ2-2, with unresolved D. The germline V gene has CDR1 LGHNA and CDR2 YSLEER. The CDR3 spans 15 residues. Trimming took off 3 bases at V and 2 bases at J, with 10 bases between the two ends. Here the CDR3 DNA reads TGCGCCAGCAGCCATATCCACCCTAACACCGGGGAGCTGTTTTTT. This translates into CASSHIHPNTGELFF.

This chain joins TRBV12-3 or TRBV12-4 and TRBJ1-3, with D perhaps TRBD1 (5 bases). This CDR3 is built from 14 residues. V was trimmed by 1 base and J by 9 bases, leaving 13 bases between them. This chain's CDR3 is CASSLGGGAVTIYF. DNA of the CDR3: TGTGCCAGCAGTTTAGGAGGTGGGGCGGTCACCATATATTTT.

This clonotype was counted a few times. This chain joins TRBV5-6 and TRBJ2-1, with D maybe TRBD2 (5 bases). The CDR3 loop spans 18 amino acids. With 4 bases removed from V and 0 bases from J, the gap between germline ends came to 20 bases. Germline assignment: CDR1 SGHDT and CDR2 YYEEEE. The CDR3 spells CASSEAYAGRSSYNEQFF. The CDR3 DNA reads as TGTGCCAGCAGCGAGGCATACGCGGGTCGGAGCTCCTACAATGAGCAGTTCTTC.

This chain joins TRBV20-1 and TRBJ2-1; 9 bases are a match to TRBD1. The ends lost 1 base at V and 8 bases at J; junction bases unmatched: 9. In germline, CDR1 is DFQATT, CDR2 SNEGSKA (reference sequence). The CDR3 totals 15 residues. CDR3 protein: CSARGIQGATDEQFF. Written as DNA, the CDR3 is TGCAGTGCTAGAGGAATACAGGGGGCAACGGATGAGCAGTTCTTC.

This clonotype was counted a few times. This chain links TRBV12-3 or TRBV12-4 with TRBJ1-4; D unclear. This CDR3 region has 12 residues. Trimming cost V 10 bases and J 4 bases, with 10 bases left between them. CDR3 loop: CAIGSRNEKLFF. DNA of the CDR3: TGTGCCATTGGCAGCCGTAATGAAAAACTGTTTTTT.

V usage is TRBV5-1 and J usage is TRBJ2-2; D is undetermined. Trimming left V 9 bases short and J 2 bases short, with 20 bases between. This CDR3 has 16 residues. In germline, CDR1 is SGHRS, CDR2 YFSETQ. The CDR3 DNA follows: TGCGCCATCAGTGGAAACCGCGCGACAAACACCGGGGAGCTGTTTTTT. Protein: CAISGNRATNTGELFF.

V usage is TRBV6-2 or TRBV6-3 and J usage is TRBJ2-2; perhaps D is TRBD1 or TRBD2 (5 bases each). Germline-derived CDR1 and CDR2 are MNHEY and SVGEGT. V lost 4 bases and J 5 bases, leaving 11 bases between the germline ends. The CDR3 loop spans 14 amino acids. The chain's CDR3 is CASSSFGGTGELFF. In nucleotides, the CDR3 is TGTGCCAGCAGTTCTTTTGGGGGTACCGGGGAGCTGTTTTTT.

This chain joins TRBV4-1 and TRBJ1-6; D is ambiguous. The CDR3 is 17 amino acids. With 4 bases removed from V and 9 bases from J, the gap between germline ends came to 22 bases. Germline assignment: CDR1 MGHRA and CDR2 YSYEKL. The CDR3 loop reads CASSPLGAPRPISPLHF. The DNA of the CDR3 is TGCGCCAGCAGCCCACTTGGAGCGCCCCGGCCCATTTCACCCCTCCACTTT.

This clonotype was recorded a few times. The chain couples TRBV9 to TRBJ1-1; D gene unclear. V dropped 0 bases and J dropped 4 bases, with 13 bases sitting between them. There are 15 residues in the CDR3. CDR1 and CDR2 from the germline V gene are SGDLS and YYNGEE. The CDR3 bases are TGTGCCAGCAGCGTAGGGGTGGACTCTGGCACTGAAGCTTTCTTT. Protein: CASSVGVDSGTEAFF.

The chain combines TRBV11-2 with TRBJ2-1, with 14 nucleotides matching TRBD2. The germline gives CDR1 SGHAT, CDR2 FQNNGV. The CDR3 has 18 residues. V gave up 3 bases and J gave up 6 bases; unmatched junction bases: 10. The CDR3: CASSLAGTSGGPGNEQFF. DNA of the CDR3: TGTGCCAGCAGCTTGGCCGGGACTAGCGGGGGCCCTGGCAATGAGCAGTTCTTC.

This chain connects TRBV6-4 to TRBJ2-7; 12 bases agree with TRBD2. The CDR3 sequence is 15 residues long. Germline CDR1 and CDR2: MRHNA and SNTAGT. With V trimmed by 5 bases and J by 4 bases, 6 bases remained unmatched. CDR3 loop: CASSFDTSGGYEQYF. CDR3 DNA: TGTGCCAGCAGTTTTGACACTAGCGGGGGGTACGAGCAGTACTTC.

This clonotype has only a few counts. This sequence joins TRBV11-2 and TRBJ2-1; 11 bases align to TRBD1. This CDR3 is built from 20 residues. After removal of 5 bases from V and 2 bases from J, the junction contained 17 bases not matched to a gene. The germline CDR1 and CDR2 sequences are SGHAT and FQNNGV. The CDR3 nucleotides are TGTGCCAGCAGCGCCCCGGGACAGGGGGGAGAAAGCGGCACCTACAATGAGCAGTTCTTC. Amino acid sequence: CASSAPGQGGESGTYNEQFF. The whole variable domain, filled in from reference TRBV11-2 and TRBJ2-1, reads EAGVAQSPRYKIIEKRQSVAFWCNPISGHATLYWYQQILGQGPKLLIQFQNNGVVDDSQLPKDRFSAERLKGVDSTLKIQPAKLEDSAVYLCASSAPGQGGESGTYNEQFFGPGTRLTVL.

This clonotype has just a few counts. The J gene is TRBJ1-1, the V gene TRBV5-1; D is unresolved. Germline V gene lookup returns CDR1 SGHRS and CDR2 YFSETQ. This CDR3 region has 13 residues. The ends were cut back, 2 bases at V and 3 bases at J, with 8 bases in the middle. The CDR3 nucleotides are TGCGCCAGCAGCTTCAGTGACGACACTGAAGCTTTCTTT. Its protein product is CASSFSDDTEAFF. The whole variable domain, remainder taken from reference TRBV5-1 and TRBJ1-1, is KAGVTQTPRYLIKTRGQQVTLSCSPISGHRSVSWYQQTPGQGLQFLFEYFSETQRNKGNFPGRFSGRQFSNSRSEMNVSTLELGDSALYLCASSFSDDTEAFFGQGTRLTVV.

The gene calls are TRBV7-2 and TRBJ2-4; 7 nucleotides match TRBD1. V was pared by 6 bases and J by 8 bases, with 10 bases of the junction left unmatched. CDR1 SGHTA and CDR2 FQGNSA come from the germline V gene. This CDR3 has 14 amino acids. The CDR3 loop is CASRGGTAWDIQYF. CDR3 nucleotides: TGTGCCAGCAGAGGTGGGACAGCCTGGGACATTCAGTACTTC.

There are a few counts of this clonotype. The chain combines TRBV5-1 with TRBJ2-1; perhaps TRBD2 as D (5 bases). Germline CDR1 is SGHRS and CDR2 is YFSETQ. This CDR3 contains 12 residues. Trimming stripped 0 bases from V and 12 bases from J, with 10 bases between. CDR3 sequence (DNA): TGCGCCAGCAGCTTGGAGAGGGTCGGGCAGTTCTTC. Its protein product is CASSLERVGQFF.

V usage is TRBV6-5 and J usage is TRBJ2-2; 9 bases line up with TRBD1. This CDR3 region has 16 residues. With 5 bases clipped from V and 4 bases from J, the junction kept 8 bases outside the gene matches. Germline V CDR1 and CDR2: MNHEY, SVGAGI. In nucleotides, the CDR3 is TGTGCCAGCAGTGGTGGGACAGGGTCAGTCACCGGGGAGCTGTTTTTT. Translating it yields CASSGGTGSVTGELFF.

The J gene is TRBJ2-7, the V gene TRBV9; D perhaps matches TRBD1 (6 bases). The CDR3 spans 13 residues. CDR1 and CDR2 from the germline V gene are SGDLS and YYNGEE. Trimming pared 5 bases from V and 2 bases from J, leaving 11 bases between. The CDR3 DNA reads as TGTGCCAGCAGTCCGGACAGCCCCTACGAGCAGTACTTC. This codes for CASSPDSPYEQYF.

V usage is TRBV4-1 and J usage is TRBJ1-5; D is ambiguous. V was clipped by 4 bases and J by 6 bases, with 16 bases between them. CDR3 length: 15 amino acids. Germline loops: CDR1 MGHRA, CDR2 YSYEKL. The CDR3 DNA sequence: TGCGCCAGCAGCCTTATTGGGCCAGCCTCTCAGCCCCAGCATTTT. It is translated as CASSLIGPASQPQHF.

This clonotype has only a few counts. The chain carries TRBV7-6 and TRBJ2-2; D not certain. This CDR3 region has 14 residues. Between the trimmed V and J ends, which lost 1 base and 3 bases, there was a span of 6 bases. In germline, CDR1 is SGHVS, CDR2 FNYEAQ. DNA of the CDR3: TGTGCCAGCAGCTTAGTCGGTTACACCGGGGAGCTGTTTTTT. Translated, it gives CASSLVGYTGELFF. Based on the CDR3 plus reference TRBV7-6 and TRBJ2-2, the full variable domain is GAGVSQSPRYKVTKRGQDVALRCDPISGHVSLYWYRQALGQGPEFLTYFNYEAQQDKSGLPNDRFSAERPEGSISTLTIQRTEQRDSAMYRCASSLVGYTGELFFGEGSRLTVL.

This clonotype was seen repeatedly, ten times or more. V and J are TRBV12-3 or TRBV12-4 and TRBJ2-7; perhaps D is TRBD1 or TRBD2 (5 bases each). V lost 3 bases to trimming and J lost 3 bases, with 12 bases between them. The length of the CDR3 is 14 residues. The CDR3 spells CASSLGQLGYEQYF. The CDR3 bases are TGTGCCAGCAGTTTGGGGCAACTAGGCTACGAGCAGTACTTC.

This rearrangement joins TRBV4-1 to TRBJ2-2, with 8 nucleotides matching TRBD1. Germline V lookup: CDR1 MGHRA, CDR2 YSYEKL. This CDR3 is built from 18 residues. Unmatched junction bases numbered 10, after V lost 4 bases and J lost 0 bases. CDR3 sequence reads: CASSPRTGLGANTGELFF. The CDR3 region has the DNA TGCGCCAGCAGCCCCCGGACAGGGTTGGGAGCGAACACCGGGGAGCTGTTTTTT.

CDR3 in DNA: TGTGCCAGCCGGGACAGGGGAACCGGGGAGCTGTTTTTT. Translation: CASRDRGTGELFF. The genes are TRBV6-5 and TRBJ2-2, with 10 bases fitting TRBD1. Trimming took 8 bases from V and 5 from J; bases not matched to a gene: 2. Germline-derived CDR1 and CDR2 are MNHEY and SVGAGI. CDR3 length equals 13 residues.

The V gene is TRBV20-1, the J gene TRBJ2-2; tentatively, D is TRBD1 (6 bases). The CDR3 runs 14 residues. Per the germline V gene, CDR1 is DFQATT and CDR2 is SNEGSKA (reference sequence). Trimming removed 3 bases from V and 6 bases from J, with 14 bases in between. CDR3 bases: TGCAGTGCTAGGGCCCCTTACAGGGCCGGGGAGCTGTTTTTT. Translating it yields CSARAPYRAGELFF.

Ten or more counts support this clonotype. The chain couples TRBV7-9 to TRBJ2-5; TRBD2 matches 11 bases. The trim removed 3 bases at V and 3 bases at J, leaving 6 bases unmatched. This CDR3 is 16 amino acids long. In germline, CDR1 is SEHNR, CDR2 FQNEAQ (reference sequence). DNA for the CDR3: TGTGCCAGCAGCTTCGGAACTAGCGGGGGAGAAGAGACCCAGTACTTC. This encodes CASSFGTSGGEETQYF. Full variable domain (missing parts from reference TRBV7-9 and TRBJ2-5): DTGVSQNPRHKITKRGQNVTFRCDPISEHNRLYWYRQTLGQGPEFLTYFQNEAQLEKSRLLSDRFSAERPKGSFSTLEIQRTEQGDSAMYLCASSFGTSGGEETQYFGPGTRLLVL.

This clonotype has only a few counts. The rearrangement joins TRBV7-2 to TRBJ1-2; no clear D. V shed 0 bases and J shed 4 bases, with 9 bases lying between them. The CDR3 consists of 14 residues. The germline CDR1 and CDR2 sequences are SGHTA and FQGNSA. The CDR3 spells CASSLALRGYGYTF. The CDR3 nucleotides read TGTGCCAGCAGCTTAGCTCTTCGCGGCTATGGCTACACCTTC.